Each of the 27 T cell receptor beta chains below was sequenced from the same sample in a study of shared clonotypes between healthy human individuals. Some clones are missing from TCRdb's copy, which holds only in-frame ones; the method was immunoSEQ multiplex PCR. This sample has fewer than 850,000 clones, with 90% found just once. The sample comprised memory CD8+ T cells from PBMCs. Described subset: CD45RO+ cells pooled with CCR7-negative TemRA cells. These receptors were taken from a man aged 18 to 30 in good health. Some clones in this sample may be carry-over from other donors' samples.

J is TRBJ2-1 and V is TRBV5-6; 7 bases match TRBD2. Losses at the gene ends were 0 bases for V and 7 bases for J; bases not matched to a gene: 1. The CDR3 contains 13 residues. Germline loops: CDR1 SGHDT, CDR2 YYEEEE. The CDR3 loop is CASSLVSGNEQFF. The CDR3 DNA follows: TGTGCCAGCAGCTTGGTTAGCGGGAATGAGCAGTTCTTC.

This clone was found a few times. The V gene is TRBV25-1, the J gene TRBJ1-1; no clear D. V gave up 1 base and J gave up 9 bases, with 12 bases separating them. Germline V CDR1 and CDR2: MGHDK, SYGVNS. The CDR3 has 13 amino acids. This chain's CDR3 is CASSEFWAGQAFF. CDR3 nucleotide sequence: TGTGCCAGCAGTGAATTCTGGGCCGGGCAAGCTTTCTTT.

The rearrangement joins TRBV6-1 to TRBJ2-1; the D is unclear. Germline CDR1 reads MNHNS; CDR2 reads SASEGT. The V end was cut by 2 bases, the J end by 7 bases, with 9 bases between. This CDR3 has 13 amino acids. The CDR3 region has the DNA TGTGCCAGCAGTGAATATCCGTGGAATGAGCAGTTCTTC. Residues: CASSEYPWNEQFF.

The J gene is TRBJ2-7, the V gene TRBV4-1; D may be TRBD1 (6 bases). Looked up from germline, CDR1 is MGHRA and CDR2 is YSYEKL. This CDR3 contains 17 residues. The V gene lost 0 bases and the J gene lost 4 bases, with 19 bases spanning the gap. This CDR3 is CASSQESGTTKVYEQYF. The CDR3 region has the DNA TGCGCCAGCAGCCAAGAGTCCGGGACAACCAAGGTATACGAGCAGTACTTC.

This sequence joins TRBV4-3 and TRBJ1-5; D possibly corresponds to TRBD1 (5 bases). The CDR3 has 21 amino acids. V was cut by 0 bases and J by 0 bases, with 24 bases left in between. The germline V gene has CDR1 LGHNA and CDR2 YSLEER. As DNA, the CDR3 is TGCGCCAGCAGCCAAGAACAGGCGGGGTATGTGCTTAAAAATAGCAATCAGCCCCAGCATTTT. Translated: CASSQEQAGYVLKNSNQPQHF.

The chain uses TRBV5-1 and TRBJ1-4, with D tentatively TRBD1 (5 bases). Trimming stripped 0 bases from V and 2 bases from J, with 17 bases between. Germline V gene lookup returns CDR1 SGHRS and CDR2 YFSETQ. The CDR3 is 18 residues long. Here the CDR3 DNA reads TGCGCCAGCAGCTTGGCGGGGCGAGGATTGGGGACTAATGAAAAACTGTTTTTT. This encodes CASSLAGRGLGTNEKLFF.

V gene TRBV5-1 combines with J gene TRBJ1-2, with TRBD1 as a possible D gene (5 bases). Germline CDR1 reads SGHRS; CDR2 reads YFSETQ. Trimming removed 7 bases at V and 4 bases at J, with 14 bases between. CDR3 length equals 13 residues. The CDR3 nucleotides are TGCGCCAGCCGAAGGTGGGGCGGCTATGGCTACACCTTC. It codes for CASRRWGGYGYTF.

Only a few counts were recorded for this clone. The chain joins TRBV7-9 to TRBJ1-5; D is unclear. Germline V gene data show CDR1 as SEHNR and CDR2 as FQNEAQ (reference sequence). The CDR3 runs to 14 residues. Deletions cut 3 bases from V and 4 bases from J, with 10 bases between. Here the CDR3 reads CASSFGSTNQPQHF. CDR3 nucleotides: TGTGCCAGCAGCTTCGGCTCTACAAATCAGCCCCAGCATTTT.

In this sample, this clone turned up once. This chain links TRBV11-3 with TRBJ2-1; D call uncertain. V was pared by 5 bases and J by 4 bases, with 6 bases between. The CDR3 extends over 12 amino acids. Germline V gives CDR1 SGHNT, CDR2 YENEEA. In DNA, the CDR3 is TGTGCCAGCAGCAGATCTTACAATGAGCAGTTCTTC. Translated, it gives CASSRSYNEQFF.

The genes are TRBV30 and TRBJ2-1, with 10 nucleotides matching TRBD2. From germline, CDR1 is GTSNPN and CDR2 SVGIG (reference sequence). CDR3 size: 14 residues. V was clipped by 4 bases and J by 5 bases; unmatched bases: 5. The CDR3 DNA sequence: TGTGCCTGGACCTGGACTAGCGGACACAATGAGCAGTTCTTC. Translating it yields CAWTWTSGHNEQFF. Using reference TRBV30 and TRBJ2-1 for the parts outside the CDR3, the full variable domain is SQTIHQWPATLVQPVGSPLSLECTVEGTSNPNLYWYRQAAGRGLQLLFYSVGIGQISSEVPQNLSASRPQDRQFILSSKKLLLSDSGFYLCAWTWTSGHNEQFFGPGTRLTVL.

The chain links TRBV18 to TRBJ2-7; maybe TRBD1 (5 bases). The CDR3 extends over 13 amino acids. Germline V CDR1 and CDR2: KGHSH, LQKENI. The germline V and J ends were trimmed by 4 bases and 3 bases, with 10 bases remaining between them. CDR3 sequence reads: CASSRPTDYEQYF. CDR3 DNA: TGTGCCAGCTCACGGCCGACAGACTACGAGCAGTACTTC.

The chain links TRBV5-8 to TRBJ2-1, with D uncertain. CDR1 and CDR2 (germline): SGHTS, YDEGEE. The CDR3 is made up of 12 amino acids. Trimming left V 0 bases short and J 16 bases short, with 14 bases between. For the CDR3, the DNA is TGTGCCAGCAGCTTGGGTATCCGAACCTCCTTCTTC. This gives the protein CASSLGIRTSFF.

The gene calls are TRBV9 and TRBJ2-3, with 9 nucleotides matching TRBD1. The CDR3 is 18 residues long. The J segment lost 2 bases and the V segment lost 1 base, leaving 11 bases of the junction unmatched. Germline V gene data show CDR1 as SGDLS and CDR2 as YYNGEE. The CDR3, as DNA: TGTGCCAGCAGCGTAAACATCGCGGGGACAGGGCCCACAGATACGCAGTATTTT. This sequence encodes CASSVNIAGTGPTDTQYF.

Of note for this clone: In the same sample, other DNA sequences code for this CDR3. As DNA, the CDR3 is TGTGCCAGCAGAGGCGGGGGCACAGATACGCAGTATTTT. This translates into CASRGGGTDTQYF. V gene TRBV7-9 combines with J gene TRBJ2-3, with D possibly being TRBD2 (6 bases). This CDR3 is 13 amino acids long. Germline loops: CDR1 SEHNR, CDR2 FQNEAQ (reference sequence). Trimming took 6 bases from V and 1 from J, leaving 8 bases between them.

The chain couples TRBV9 to TRBJ2-2; 8 nucleotides match TRBD2. The CDR3 loop spans 14 amino acids. V shed 0 bases and J 5 bases; nucleotides not matched to a gene: 0. The germline gives CDR1 SGDLS, CDR2 YYNGEE. The CDR3 protein is CASSVASGTGELFF. Here the CDR3 DNA reads TGTGCCAGCAGCGTAGCTAGCGGGACCGGGGAGCTGTTTTTT.

The chain joins TRBV18 to TRBJ2-7; D may be TRBD1 or TRBD2 (6 bases each). The germline V gene has CDR1 KGHSH and CDR2 LQKENI. V was cut by 3 bases and J by 3 bases, with 18 bases left in between. The CDR3 sequence is 16 residues long. CDR3 in DNA: TGTGCCAGCTCACCCCCTATCACGGGGGCCAGCTACGAGCAGTACTTC. This sequence encodes CASSPPITGASYEQYF.

This chain connects TRBV28 to TRBJ2-7; TRBD2 aligns across 7 bases. With 7 bases clipped from V and 3 bases from J, the junction kept 12 bases outside the gene matches. Germline CDR1 and CDR2: MDHEN and SYDVKM. This CDR3 spans 15 amino acids. The CDR3 DNA follows: TGTGCCAGCAACTACCTTGGGGGGGTTAGCTACGAGCAGTACTTC. This sequence encodes CASNYLGGVSYEQYF.

The rearrangement uses TRBV5-1 and TRBJ2-1, with unresolved D. Germline-derived CDR1 and CDR2 are SGHRS and YFSETQ. The CDR3 is 16 residues long. V dropped 4 bases and J dropped 0 bases, with 14 bases sitting between them. In DNA form, the CDR3 reads TGCGCCAGCAGCCCCGACCCTACGAGCTCCTACAATGAGCAGTTCTTC. Amino acids: CASSPDPTSSYNEQFF.

Remarks on this clone: The identical CDR3 is also encoded by other nucleotide sequences in the sample. V gene TRBV6-5 combines with J gene TRBJ2-5; 7 bases map to TRBD1. Germline values: CDR1 MNHEY, CDR2 SVGAGI. V shed 5 bases and J 0 bases; nucleotides not matched to a gene: 3. This CDR3 contains 14 residues. In DNA, the CDR3 is TGTGCCAGCAGTAGCGGACAGGACCAAGAGACCCAGTACTTC. This codes for CASSSGQDQETQYF.

The gene calls are TRBV9 and TRBJ2-1, with D possibly being TRBD2 (7 bases). CDR1 SGDLS and CDR2 YYNGEE come from the germline V gene. Trimming shortened V by 0 bases and J by 1 base, and 14 bases separated the two germline ends. This CDR3 is built from 17 residues. The DNA of the CDR3 is TGTGCCAGCAGCGTAGATGGCGGGGGCCGATCCTACAATGAGCAGTTCTTC. Residues: CASSVDGGGRSYNEQFF.

This clone is a singleton in its sample. This sequence joins TRBV21-1 and TRBJ1-5; TRBD1 is the table's D call, not checked against the DNA. TRBV21-1 is assigned pseudogene status. The CDR3 extends over 17 amino acids. Here the CDR3 reads CASSEKGAGVSFQPQHF. Here the CDR3 DNA reads TGTGCCAGCAGCGAAAAGGGGGCTGGGGTTTCGTTTCAGCCCCAGCATTTT.

The chain couples TRBV28 to TRBJ2-2; unclear D gene. CDR1 is MDHEN and CDR2 is SYDVKM in the germline V gene. CDR3 length: 13 amino acids. Trimming stripped 3 bases from V and 4 bases from J, with 6 bases between. The CDR3 reads CASSLQITGELFF. CDR3 DNA sequence: TGTGCCAGCAGTTTGCAGATCACCGGGGAGCTGTTTTTT.

This chain links TRBV5-6 with TRBJ1-2; no definite D call. The length of the CDR3 is 13 residues. The germline V gene encodes CDR1 SGHDT and CDR2 YYEEEE. Trimming removed 3 bases at V and 8 bases at J, with 14 bases between. This CDR3 reads CASSYILPDGYTF. CDR3 nucleotide sequence: TGTGCCAGCAGCTACATACTTCCCGACGGCTACACCTTC.

V is TRBV14 and J is TRBJ1-2; D ambiguous. CDR3 length equals 13 residues. Germline CDR1 reads SGHDN; CDR2 reads FVKESK. V lost 2 bases to trimming and J lost 8 bases, with 12 bases between them. DNA for the CDR3: TGTGCCAGCAGCCAATTTCGAACGCAGGGCTACACCTTC. It codes for CASSQFRTQGYTF.

J is TRBJ2-3 and V is TRBV9, with 11 nucleotides matching TRBD2. The V gene's germline CDR1 is SGDLS and CDR2 YYNGEE. This CDR3 contains 16 residues. The trim removed 4 bases at V and 1 base at J, leaving 5 bases unmatched. The CDR3 is CASSPGTSGRTDTQYF. CDR3 in DNA: TGTGCCAGCAGCCCCGGGACTAGCGGTCGCACAGATACGCAGTATTTT.

This clone was counted a single time. The chain joins TRBV7-8 to TRBJ2-5, with D tentatively TRBD1 (6 bases). The V end lost 4 bases, the J end lost 0 bases, and 18 bases lay between the germline ends. Germline assignment: CDR1 SGHVS and CDR2 FQNEAQ. The CDR3 is 17 amino acids. The CDR3 reads CASSSGWAGQYQETQYF. In nucleotides, the CDR3 is TGTGCCAGCAGCTCCGGGTGGGCCGGACAGTACCAAGAGACCCAGTACTTC.

The chain couples TRBV7-9 to TRBJ2-2; D unresolved. V was pared by 3 bases and J by 0 bases, with 11 bases between. Per germline, CDR1 SEHNR and CDR2 FQNEAQ (reference sequence). The CDR3 extends over 16 amino acids. The CDR3: CASSFVAVANTGELFF. The CDR3 bases are TGTGCCAGCAGCTTTGTGGCGGTCGCGAACACCGGGGAGCTGTTTTTT.